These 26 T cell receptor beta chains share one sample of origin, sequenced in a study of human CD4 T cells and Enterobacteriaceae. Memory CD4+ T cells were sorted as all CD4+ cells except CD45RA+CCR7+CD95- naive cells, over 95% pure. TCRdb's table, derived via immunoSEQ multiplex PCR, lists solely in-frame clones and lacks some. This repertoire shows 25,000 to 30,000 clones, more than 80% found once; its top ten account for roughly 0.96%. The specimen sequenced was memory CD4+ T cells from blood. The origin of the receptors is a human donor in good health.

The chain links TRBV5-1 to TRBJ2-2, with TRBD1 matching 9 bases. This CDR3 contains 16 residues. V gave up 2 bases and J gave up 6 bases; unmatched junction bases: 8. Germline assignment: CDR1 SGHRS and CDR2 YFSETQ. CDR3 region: CASSLDGQGSSGELFF. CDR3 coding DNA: TGCGCCAGCAGCTTAGACGGACAGGGGTCGTCCGGGGAGCTGTTTTTT. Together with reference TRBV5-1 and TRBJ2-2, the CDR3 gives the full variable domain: KAGVTQTPRYLIKTRGQQVTLSCSPISGHRSVSWYQQTPGQGLQFLFEYFSETQRNKGNFPGRFSGRQFSNSRSEMNVSTLELGDSALYLCASSLDGQGSSGELFFGEGSRLTVL.

This chain's CDR3 is CASAVGGNQETQYF. The CDR3 DNA is TGTGCTAGCGCAGTCGGGGGGAACCAAGAGACCCAGTACTTC. The chain combines TRBV12-5 with TRBJ2-5; the match to TRBD2 covers 7 bases. Germline-derived CDR1 and CDR2 are LGHNT and FRNRAP. J lost 0 bases, V lost 9 bases, and 7 bases had no gene match. The CDR3 runs to 14 residues.

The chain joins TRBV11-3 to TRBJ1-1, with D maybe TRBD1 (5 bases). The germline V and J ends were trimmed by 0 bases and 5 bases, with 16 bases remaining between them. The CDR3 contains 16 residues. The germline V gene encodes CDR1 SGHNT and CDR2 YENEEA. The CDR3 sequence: CASSLDGRPAGTEAFF. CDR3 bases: TGTGCCAGCAGCTTAGATGGGCGGCCCGCAGGGACTGAAGCTTTCTTT.

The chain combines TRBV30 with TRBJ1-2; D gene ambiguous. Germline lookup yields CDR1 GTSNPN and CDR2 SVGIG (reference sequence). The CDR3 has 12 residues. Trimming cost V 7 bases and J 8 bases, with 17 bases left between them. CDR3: CAYPAIKGGYTF. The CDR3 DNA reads TGTGCCTATCCGGCCATCAAGGGAGGCTACACCTTC.

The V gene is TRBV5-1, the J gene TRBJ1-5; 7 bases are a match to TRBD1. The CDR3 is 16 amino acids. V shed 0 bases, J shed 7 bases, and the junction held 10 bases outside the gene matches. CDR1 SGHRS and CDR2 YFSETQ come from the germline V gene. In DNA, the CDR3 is TGCGCCAGCAGCTTGGGTGACAGGGCTTCTCGCCAGCCCCAGCATTTT. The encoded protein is CASSLGDRASRQPQHF.

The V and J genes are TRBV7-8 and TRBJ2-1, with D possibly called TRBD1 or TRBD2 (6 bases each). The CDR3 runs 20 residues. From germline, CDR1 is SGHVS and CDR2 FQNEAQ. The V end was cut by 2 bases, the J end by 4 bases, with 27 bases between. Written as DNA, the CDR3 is TGTGCCAGCAGCTTACGGTCGTACGGGGGCCTAACCGACTCATACAATGAGCAGTTCTTC. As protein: CASSLRSYGGLTDSYNEQFF.

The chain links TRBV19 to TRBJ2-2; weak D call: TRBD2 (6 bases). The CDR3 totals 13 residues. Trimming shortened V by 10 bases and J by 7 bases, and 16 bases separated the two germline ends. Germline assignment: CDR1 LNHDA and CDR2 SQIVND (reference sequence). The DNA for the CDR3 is TGTGCCACCAAGCGGGTAGTCGTCGGGGAGCTGTTTTTT. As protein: CATKRVVVGELFF.

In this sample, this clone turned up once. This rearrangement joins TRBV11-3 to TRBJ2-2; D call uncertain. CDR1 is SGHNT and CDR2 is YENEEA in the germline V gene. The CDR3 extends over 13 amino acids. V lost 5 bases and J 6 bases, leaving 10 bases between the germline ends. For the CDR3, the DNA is TGTGCCAGCAGCAAAAGGGCGCCCGGGGAGCTGTTTTTT. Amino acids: CASSKRAPGELFF.

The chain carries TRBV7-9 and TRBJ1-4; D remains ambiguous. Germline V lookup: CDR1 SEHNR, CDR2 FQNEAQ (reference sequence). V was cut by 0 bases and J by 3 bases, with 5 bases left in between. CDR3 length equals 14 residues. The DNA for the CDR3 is TGTGCCAGCAGCTTAGCACAGCCTAATGAAAAACTGTTTTTT. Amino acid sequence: CASSLAQPNEKLFF. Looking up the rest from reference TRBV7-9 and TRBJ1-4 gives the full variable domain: DTGVSQNPRHKITKRGQNVTFRCDPISEHNRLYWYRQTLGQGPEFLTYFQNEAQLEKSRLLSDRFSAERPKGSFSTLEIQRTEQGDSAMYLCASSLAQPNEKLFFGSGTQLSVL.

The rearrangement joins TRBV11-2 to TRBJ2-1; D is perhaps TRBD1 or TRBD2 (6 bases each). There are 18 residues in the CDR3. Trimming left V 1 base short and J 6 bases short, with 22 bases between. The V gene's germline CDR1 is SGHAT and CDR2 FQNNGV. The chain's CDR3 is CASSLGVYWGASGNEQFF. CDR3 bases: TGTGCCAGCAGCTTAGGAGTATATTGGGGGGCAAGTGGCAATGAGCAGTTCTTC.

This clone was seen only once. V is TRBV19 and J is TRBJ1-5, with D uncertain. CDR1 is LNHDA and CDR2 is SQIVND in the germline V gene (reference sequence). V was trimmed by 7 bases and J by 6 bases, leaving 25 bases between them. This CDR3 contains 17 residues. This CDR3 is CASTPAPGQKLFQPQHF. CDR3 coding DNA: TGTGCCAGTACCCCCGCCCCCGGCCAGAAGCTTTTTCAGCCCCAGCATTTT.

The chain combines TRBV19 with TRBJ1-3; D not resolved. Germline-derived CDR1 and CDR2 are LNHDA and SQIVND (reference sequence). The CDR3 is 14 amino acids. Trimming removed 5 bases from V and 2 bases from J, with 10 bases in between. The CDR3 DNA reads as TGTGCCAGTAGTTTTGGTGGTACTGGAAACACCATATATTTT. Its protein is CASSFGGTGNTIYF.

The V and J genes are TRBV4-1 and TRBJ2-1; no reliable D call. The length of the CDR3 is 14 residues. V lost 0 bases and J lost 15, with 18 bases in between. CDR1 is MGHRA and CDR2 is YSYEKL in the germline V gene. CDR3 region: CASSQERSLIDPFF. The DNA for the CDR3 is TGCGCCAGCAGCCAAGAACGGAGTCTAATCGATCCGTTCTTC.

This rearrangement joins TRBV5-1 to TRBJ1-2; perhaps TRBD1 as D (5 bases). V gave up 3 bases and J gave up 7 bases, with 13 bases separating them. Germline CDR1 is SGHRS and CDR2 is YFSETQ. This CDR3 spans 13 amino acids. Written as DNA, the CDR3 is TGCGCCAGCAGCTCTGGACACATCGGTGGCTACACCTTC. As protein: CASSSGHIGGYTF.

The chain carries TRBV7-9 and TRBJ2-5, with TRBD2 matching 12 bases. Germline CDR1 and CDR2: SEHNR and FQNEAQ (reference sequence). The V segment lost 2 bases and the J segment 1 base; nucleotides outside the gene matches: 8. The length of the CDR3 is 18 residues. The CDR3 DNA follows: TGTGCCAGCAGCTTACCTAAAAGACTAGCGGGGGCCCAAGAGACCCAGTACTTC. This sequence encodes CASSLPKRLAGAQETQYF.

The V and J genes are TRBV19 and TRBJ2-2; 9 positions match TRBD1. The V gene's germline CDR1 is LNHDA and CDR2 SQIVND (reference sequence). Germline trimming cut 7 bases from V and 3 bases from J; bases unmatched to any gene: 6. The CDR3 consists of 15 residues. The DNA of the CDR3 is TGTGCCAGTACCCGGACAGGGGTGGACACCGGGGAGCTGTTTTTT. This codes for CASTRTGVDTGELFF.

CDR3 amino acids: CASSFSGEEQYF. The CDR3 coding sequence is TGCGCCAGCAGCTTCTCAGGGGAAGAGCAGTACTTC. This chain links TRBV5-1 with TRBJ2-7; maybe TRBD1 (6 bases). From germline, CDR1 is SGHRS and CDR2 YFSETQ. CDR3 length: 12 residues. With 2 bases removed from V and 7 bases from J, the gap between germline ends came to 10 bases.

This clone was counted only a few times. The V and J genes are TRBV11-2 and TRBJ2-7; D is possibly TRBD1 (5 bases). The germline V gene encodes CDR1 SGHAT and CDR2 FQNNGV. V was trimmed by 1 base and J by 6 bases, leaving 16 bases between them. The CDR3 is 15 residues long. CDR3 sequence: CASSLVAGQGSEQYF. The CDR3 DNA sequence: TGTGCCAGCAGCTTAGTTGCCGGGCAGGGCAGCGAGCAGTACTTC.

This chain's CDR3 is CSGLAGRETQYF. For the CDR3, the DNA is TGCAGCGGACTAGCGGGGAGAGAGACCCAGTACTTC. V usage is TRBV29-1 and J usage is TRBJ2-5; 11 bases map to TRBD2. This CDR3 is 12 amino acids long. With V trimmed by 7 bases and J by 4 bases, 2 bases remained unmatched. CDR1 is SQVTM and CDR2 is ANQGSEA in the germline V gene.

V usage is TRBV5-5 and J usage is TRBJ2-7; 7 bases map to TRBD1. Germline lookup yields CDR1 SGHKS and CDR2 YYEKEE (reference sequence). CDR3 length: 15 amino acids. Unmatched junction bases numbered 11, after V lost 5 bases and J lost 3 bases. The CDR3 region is CASSRNTGVVYEQYF. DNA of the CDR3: TGTGCCAGCAGTCGTAATACAGGGGTGGTCTACGAGCAGTACTTC.

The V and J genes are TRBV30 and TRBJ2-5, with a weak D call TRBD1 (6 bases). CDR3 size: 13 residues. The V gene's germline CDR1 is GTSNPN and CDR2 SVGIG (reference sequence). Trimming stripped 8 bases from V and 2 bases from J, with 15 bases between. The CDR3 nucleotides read TGTGCCAGAAATACAGGGTGGCAAGAGACCCAGTACTTC. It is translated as CARNTGWQETQYF.

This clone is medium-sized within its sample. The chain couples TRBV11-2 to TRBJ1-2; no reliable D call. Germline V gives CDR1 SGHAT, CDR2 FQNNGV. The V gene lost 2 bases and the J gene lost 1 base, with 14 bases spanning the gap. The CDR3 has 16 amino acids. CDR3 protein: CASSLSLGRINYGYTF. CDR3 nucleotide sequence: TGTGCCAGCAGCTTAAGTTTAGGGCGTATTAACTATGGCTACACCTTC.

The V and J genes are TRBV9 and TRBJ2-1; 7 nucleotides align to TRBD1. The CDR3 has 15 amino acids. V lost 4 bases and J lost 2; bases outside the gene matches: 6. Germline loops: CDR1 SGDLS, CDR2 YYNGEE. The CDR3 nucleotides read TGTGCCAGCAGCCCCAGACAGGGCGCCTACAATGAGCAGTTCTTC. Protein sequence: CASSPRQGAYNEQFF.

Here the CDR3 reads CASSLTGATNTGELFF. In nucleotides, the CDR3 is TGTGCCAGCAGCTTAACAGGAGCGACGAACACCGGGGAGCTGTTTTTT. This chain uses TRBV7-3 with TRBJ2-2, with D uncertain. The CDR3 is 16 residues long. Germline assignment: CDR1 SGHTA and CDR2 FQGTGA. Trimming left V 0 bases short and J 0 bases short, with 8 bases between.

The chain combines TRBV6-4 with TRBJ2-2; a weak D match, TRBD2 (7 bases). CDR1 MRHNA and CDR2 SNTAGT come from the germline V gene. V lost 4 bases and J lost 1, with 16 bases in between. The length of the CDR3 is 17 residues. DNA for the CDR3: TGTGCCAGCAGTGGTACGGGGGGCCTCCAGAACACCGGGGAGCTGTTTTTT. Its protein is CASSGTGGLQNTGELFF.

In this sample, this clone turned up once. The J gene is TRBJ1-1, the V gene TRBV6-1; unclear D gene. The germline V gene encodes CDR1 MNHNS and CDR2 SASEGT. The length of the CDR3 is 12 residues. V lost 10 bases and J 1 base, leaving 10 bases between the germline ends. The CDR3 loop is CATYVQNTEAFF. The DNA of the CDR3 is TGTGCCACTTACGTACAGAACACTGAAGCTTTCTTT.